This T cell receptor beta chain was identified in a study of Ad26.COV2.S vaccination and SARS-CoV-2 variants. Noted treatment: around 19 received Ad26.COV2.S at low or high dose, single or two shots; 5 received placebo; per-sample allocation not given. Specimen acquisition occurred on day 63 following the initial vaccine or placebo injection. Data came from immunoSEQ multiplex PCR; TCRdb stores just in-frame clones and leaves some out. This table has approximately 300,000 clones, about 85% appearing once. Trimming pared 1 base from V and 7 bases from J, leaving 13 bases between. The CDR3 totals 13 residues. Germline CDR1 reads GTSNPN; CDR2 reads SVGIG (reference sequence).

This chain links TRBV30 with TRBJ1-1; D is unclear. The specimen was peripheral blood, collected in a trial of Ad26.COV2.S vaccine versus placebo. The clonotype comes from a person aged 18-60 years who received the Ad26.COV2.S COVID-19 vaccine or a placebo. The CDR3 DNA sequence: TGTGCCTGGAGTGGTGGTCGGCAGGATGAAGCTTTCTTT. It is translated as CAWSGGRQDEAFF.